These T cell receptor beta chains were read from a single sample in a study of T cell responses to AZD1222 COVID-19 vaccine. The table came from immunoSEQ multiplex PCR; TCRdb's copy has only in-frame clones and leaves some out. The table has about 70,000 clones, 88% seen once. The sample was peripheral blood, taken 28 days after the second dose of the MenACWY control vaccine. The receptors stem from an adult who received the MenACWY meningococcal vaccine as a control. The CDR3 runs from the conserved cysteine through the conserved F or W. The D gene is left open where the match is weak. Clone size, where shown, is once, few, many, or a class for clones that have expanded.

j_call v_call d_call clone_size cdr3_nt cdr3_aa
TRBJ1-1 TRBV19 NA NA TGTGCCAGTAGTATAGCCCTCATGAACACTGAAGCTTTCTTT CASSIALMNTEAFF
TRBJ1-5 TRBV11-2 TRBD1 NA TGTGCCAGCAGCCTCACAGGGGTACAGCCCCAGCATTTT CASSLTGVQPQHF
TRBJ1-5 TRBV3-1/TRBV3-2 NA once TGTGCCAGCAGCCAAGATCAGTTCAATCAGCCCCAGCATTTT CASSQDQFNQPQHF
TRBJ1-1 TRBV5-6 NA NA TGTGCCAGCAGCGGCACGGGACTCCGGAACACTGAAGCTTTCTTT CASSGTGLRNTEAFF
TRBJ2-5 TRBV5-1 TRBD1 NA TGCGCCAGCAGCTTCGGACAGGGCGGGGAGACCCAGTACTTC CASSFGQGGETQYF
TRBJ2-2 TRBV4-3 NA NA TGCGCCAGCAGCCAAGATTGGGGGGAGGACACCGGGGAGCTGTTTTTT CASSQDWGEDTGELFF
TRBJ2-1 TRBV2 TRBD2 NA TGTGCCAGCAGATACACCGGGACTAGCGGATACAATGAGCAGTTCTTC CASRYTGTSGYNEQFF
TRBJ1-6 TRBV6-5 NA NA TGTGCCAGCAGTTACGGGGAGCGCAATTCACCCCTCCACTTT CASSYGERNSPLHF
TRBJ1-2 TRBV5-6 NA once TGTGCCAGCAGGGGTAGGAGGGGCTACACCTTC CASRGRRGYTF
TRBJ1-6 TRBV28 NA few TGTGCCAGCAGCCCCATGCGGAGGGCTAATTCACCCCTCCACTTT CASSPMRRANSPLHF
TRBJ2-1 TRBV5-1 TRBD2 NA TGCGCCAGCAGCTTGCGGTTCACTAGCGGGAGCCTGGAGCAGTTCTTC CASSLRFTSGSLEQFF
TRBJ2-1 TRBV5-4 TRBD2 NA TGTGCCAGCAGCCCCGCCCTAGCGGTGGTTCGTGACAATGAGCAGTTCTTC CASSPALAVVRDNEQFF
TRBJ1-1 TRBV18 NA NA TGTGCCAGCTCACCGCTACAGGACACTGAAGCTTTCTTT CASSPLQDTEAFF
TRBJ2-2 TRBV7-3 NA NA TGTGCCAGCAGCTTAAATGCAGGACCGAACACCGGGGAGCTGTTTTTT CASSLNAGPNTGELFF
TRBJ2-2 TRBV30 NA NA TGTGCCTGGAGTGTACGCAGGGGCACCGGGGAGCTGTTTTTT CAWSVRRGTGELFF
TRBJ1-3 TRBV7-9 NA few TGTGCCAGCAGCTTAGTCGGAAACACCATATATTTT CASSLVGNTIYF
TRBJ1-6 TRBV27 TRBD1 once TGTGCCAGCAGTAAGTCCCTTCCAGGGGGCGCAGTACCATTCTCCTATAATTCACCCCTCCACTTT CASSKSLPGGAVPFSYNSPLHF
TRBJ1-6 TRBV12-3/TRBV12-4 NA NA TGTGCCAGCAGTTCCTATAATTCACCCCTCCACTTT CASSSYNSPLHF
TRBJ2-1 TRBV9 NA NA TGTGCCAGCAGCGTAGCAGGGGTTGGTGAGCAGTTCTTC CASSVAGVGEQFF
TRBJ1-6 TRBV28 NA NA TGTGCCAGCAGTTTAGTGGCAGGCCAGAAATCACCCCTCCACTTT CASSLVAGQKSPLHF
TRBJ1-2 TRBV3-1/TRBV3-2 NA NA TGTGCCAGCAGCCAAGGTCCAGCCTTTAACTATGGCTACACCTTC CASSQGPAFNYGYTF
TRBJ1-2 TRBV7-2 NA NA TGTGCCAGCAGCTTAGAGGGGAGTCATGGCTACACCTTC CASSLEGSHGYTF
TRBJ2-3 TRBV23-1 TRBD2 once TGCGCCAGCACCCCAAGGGCCCAGCTAGCGGGGGGCTCGACTAGCACAGATACGCAGTATTTT CASTPRAQLAGGSTSTDTQYF
TRBJ2-3 TRBV5-1 TRBD1 NA TGCGCCAGCAGCACCGGACAGGGTCTCCTCACAGATACGCAGTATTTT CASSTGQGLLTDTQYF
TRBJ1-1 TRBV28 NA NA TGTGCCAGCAACTCCGGGGATGACGCTTTCTTT CASNSGDDAFF
TRBJ1-3 TRBV27 NA NA TGTGCCAGCAGACCCAACTCTGGAAACACCATATATTTT CASRPNSGNTIYF
TRBJ2-7 TRBV4-2 TRBD2 NA TGTGCCAGCAGCCAACTGACGGGACTAGCGGGGGGTAACCTCTACGAGCAGTACTTC CASSQLTGLAGGNLYEQYF
TRBJ1-4 TRBV4-3 NA NA TGCGCCAGCAGCCAAGGAGGGTACGAGGATGAAAAACTGTTTTTT CASSQGGYEDEKLFF
TRBJ1-2 TRBV6-2/TRBV6-3 TRBD1 NA TGTGCCAGCAGCCCTACGGACAGGTGGGCGGGGTATGGCTACACCTTC CASSPTDRWAGYGYTF
TRBJ2-7 TRBV19 TRBD1 NA TGTGCCAGTAGTATACCGACAGGGGCTAAAGCCGACGAGCAGTACTTC CASSIPTGAKADEQYF
TRBJ1-1 TRBV5-1 NA NA TGCGCCAGCAGCTTGGTTGGGGGGGCGAGCACTGAAGCTTTCTTT CASSLVGGASTEAFF
TRBJ1-3 TRBV5-1 NA few TGCGCCAGCAGCTTGTCAGGGGCAACATTAAGCTCTGGAAACACCATATATTTT CASSLSGATLSSGNTIYF
TRBJ2-5 TRBV29-1 NA NA TGCAGCGTTGGACCCAGGGGAGGGGAGACCCAGTACTTC CSVGPRGGETQYF
TRBJ1-1 TRBV7-9 TRBD1 NA TGTGCCAGCAGCTTATTGAGCCGGGACAGCTCAGCTTTCTTT CASSLLSRDSSAFF
TRBJ1-3 TRBV6-1 TRBD1 NA TGTGCCAGCAGTGCCAGACAGGGGGCGCTGGGAAACACCATATATTTT CASSARQGALGNTIYF
TRBJ1-5 TRBV18 NA NA TGTGCCAGCTCACCCCCGGGCGGTCAGCCCCAGCATTTT CASSPPGGQPQHF
TRBJ2-7 TRBV11-3 TRBD2 NA TGTGCCAGCAGCCCCCGGACTAGTGGAGAGCAGTACTTC CASSPRTSGEQYF
TRBJ2-5 TRBV5-4 TRBD2 NA TGTGCCAGCAGCTTGGGGACTAGGAGCGAGACCCAGTACTTC CASSLGTRSETQYF
TRBJ1-3 TRBV28 NA NA TGTGCCAGCAGTTTATTCCCGGGGGGATACACCATATATTTT CASSLFPGGYTIYF
TRBJ2-2 TRBV9 NA NA TGTGCCAGCAGCGTAGAAATGATGGCACAGGGTATGAACGGGGAGCTGTTTTTT CASSVEMMAQGMNGELFF
TRBJ2-1 TRBV7-3 TRBD1 NA TGTGCCAGCAGCGCCCGGGACAGGGGGTCCTACAATGAGCAGTTCTTC CASSARDRGSYNEQFF
TRBJ2-3 TRBV5-8 NA NA TGTGCCAGCAGCTTCCAGGGCACAGATACGCAGTATTTT CASSFQGTDTQYF
TRBJ2-3 TRBV19 NA NA TGTGCCAGTAGTAGTACGGGATACCACACAGATACGCAGTATTTT CASSSTGYHTDTQYF
TRBJ1-5 TRBV6-5 NA NA TGTGCCAGCATAATGGAGGGGACCCGCAATCAGCCCCAGCATTTT CASIMEGTRNQPQHF
TRBJ2-5 TRBV2 NA once TGTGCCAGCAGGGGAGTACTCCTCCAAGAGACCCAGTACTTC CASRGVLLQETQYF
TRBJ1-2 TRBV14 NA NA TGTGCCAGCAGCCCGCAAGCGGGGTATGGCTACACCTTC CASSPQAGYGYTF
TRBJ1-1 TRBV5-8 NA NA TGTGCCAGCAGCTTGGACAGGGCATACACTGAAGCTTTCTTT CASSLDRAYTEAFF
TRBJ2-3 TRBV5-1 NA NA TGCGCCAGCAGCCCCTCGGGCCGGGATACGCAGTATTTT CASSPSGRDTQYF
TRBJ2-7 TRBV12-3/TRBV12-4 NA NA TGTGCCAGCAGTTTTAGTGGGGTCGAGCAGTACTTC CASSFSGVEQYF
TRBJ1-1 TRBV28 TRBD1 NA TGTGCCAGCAGTCCCGCAGTCGGGACAGGGGGCCTGACTGAAGCTTTCTTT CASSPAVGTGGLTEAFF
TRBJ2-1 TRBV19 NA once TGTGCCAGTAACCCCTCGACTGATAATGAGCAGTTCTTC CASNPSTDNEQFF
TRBJ1-1 TRBV6-1 NA NA TGTGCCAGCAGTGAAGGTCGGGAAGAGGCTTTCTTT CASSEGREEAFF
TRBJ1-6 TRBV9 TRBD1 NA TGTGCCAGCAGCGGAAAGACAGGGGGCTCCTATAATTCACCCCTCCACTTT CASSGKTGGSYNSPLHF
TRBJ1-4 TRBV2 TRBD1 NA TGTGCCAGTGACAGGGAAAGGGAAAAACTGTTTTTT CASDREREKLFF